These 9 T cell receptor beta chains originate from one sample sequenced in a study of molecular identifiers for immune sequencing clone quantification. Each CDR3 protein gets one entry after TCRdb re-called the PCR reads with MiXCR. The sample contains hundreds of thousands of distinct CDR3 sequences, 24% of which appear only once. The sequencing input was naive CD8+ T cells from blood, with Jurkat cell RNA spiked in. Stated subset: FACS-sorted CD8+CD4-CCR7+CD45RA+ naive T cells. All receptors derive from a human donor in good health. Some libraries in this study had Jurkat cell RNA spiked in.

This clonotype was observed at least ten times. This rearrangement joins TRBV6-1 to TRBJ2-7; D may correspond to TRBD1 or TRBD2 (5 bases each). V was trimmed by 8 bases and J by 4 bases, leaving 15 bases between them. The length of the CDR3 is 13 residues. Germline V gene sequence: CDR1 MNHNS, CDR2 SASEGT. The CDR3 DNA reads TGTGCCAGCGGCCTTTGGGGCGGGTACGAGCAGTACTTC. Protein product: CASGLWGGYEQYF.

This clonotype was counted between two and nine times. The chain uses TRBV4-3 and TRBJ2-6; 7 bases fit TRBD2. Germline V gene lookup returns CDR1 LGHNA and CDR2 YSLEER. The CDR3 is 16 residues long. The junction had 3 bases not matched to a gene; V was cut back by 0 bases and J by 4 bases. The CDR3 reads CASSQERGYGANVLTF. The CDR3 DNA is TGCGCCAGCAGCCAAGAGCGGGGGTACGGGGCCAACGTCCTGACTTTC.

The V call is TRBV6-5, the J call TRBJ2-3; the match to TRBD2 covers 8 bases. In germline, CDR1 is MNHEY, CDR2 SVGAGI. J lost 2 bases, V lost 6 bases, and 10 bases had no gene match. The CDR3 has 16 amino acids. The CDR3 DNA follows: TGTGCCAGCAGAAGAAAGCGGGAGACCCACACAGATACGCAGTATTTT. This translates into CASRRKRETHTDTQYF.

The chain links TRBV6-5 to TRBJ1-1; D call uncertain. Germline assignment: CDR1 MNHEY and CDR2 SVGAGI. This CDR3 contains 14 residues. Trimming left V 6 bases short and J 4 bases short, with 15 bases between. For the CDR3, the DNA is TGTGCCAGCAGCCATCCCCTCGAGCGCACTGAAGCTTTCTTT. As protein: CASSHPLERTEAFF.

In this sample, this clonotype turned up many times. The chain links TRBV28 to TRBJ2-3; no clear D gene. Trimming took 7 bases from V and 2 from J, leaving 13 bases between them. CDR3 size: 14 residues. Germline CDR1 MDHEN, CDR2 SYDVKM. CDR3 in DNA: TGTGCCAGCAATCCGCGGAGAAACACAGATACGCAGTATTTT. This codes for CASNPRRNTDTQYF.

This clonotype was observed many times. The gene calls are TRBV7-9 and TRBJ2-7; 13 nucleotides align to TRBD2. The CDR3 is 15 amino acids. In germline, CDR1 is SEHNR, CDR2 FQNEAQ (reference sequence). V shed 5 bases and J 5 bases; nucleotides not matched to a gene: 6. As DNA, the CDR3 is TGTGCCAGCAGCCTCACTAGCGGGGGGGCCGACGAGCAGTACTTC. It is translated as CASSLTSGGADEQYF.

This clonotype was recorded a few times. The V gene is TRBV2, the J gene TRBJ1-5, with D unclear. V lost 1 base, J lost 4 bases, and 11 bases lay in between. Looked up from germline, CDR1 is SNHLY and CDR2 is FYNNEI. The CDR3 length is 15 residues. The CDR3 sequence: CASSEGWERNQPQHF. CDR3 sequence (DNA): TGTGCCAGCAGTGAAGGGTGGGAGAGAAATCAGCCCCAGCATTTT.

A note on this clonotype: Just one base apart from a much larger clone, this may be a read error. The rearrangement links TRBV4-3 to TRBJ1-1; possibly TRBD1 for D (5 bases). Germline V gene lookup returns CDR1 LGHNA and CDR2 YSLEER. This CDR3 region has 13 residues. CDR3 bases: TGCGCCAGCAGCCCAATGCCGGACACTGAAGCTATCTTT. As protein: CASSPMPDTEAIF.

This clonotype was counted at least ten times. This sequence joins TRBV5-6 and TRBJ1-1, with 8 bases matching TRBD1. V gave up 0 bases and J gave up 5 bases; unmatched junction bases: 9. The CDR3 covers 16 residues. Germline V gene sequence: CDR1 SGHDT, CDR2 YYEEEE. CDR3 nucleotide sequence: TGTGCCAGCAGCTTGGAATGGACAGGGTTGGGTACTGAAGCTTTCTTT. It translates to CASSLEWTGLGTEAFF. The full variable domain, rest sourced from reference TRBV5-6 and TRBJ1-1, is DAGVTQSPTHLIKTRGQQVTLRCSPKSGHDTVSWYQQALGQGPQFIFQYYEEEERQRGNFPDRFSGHQFPNYSSELNVNALLLGDSALYLCASSLEWTGLGTEAFFGQGTRLTVV.